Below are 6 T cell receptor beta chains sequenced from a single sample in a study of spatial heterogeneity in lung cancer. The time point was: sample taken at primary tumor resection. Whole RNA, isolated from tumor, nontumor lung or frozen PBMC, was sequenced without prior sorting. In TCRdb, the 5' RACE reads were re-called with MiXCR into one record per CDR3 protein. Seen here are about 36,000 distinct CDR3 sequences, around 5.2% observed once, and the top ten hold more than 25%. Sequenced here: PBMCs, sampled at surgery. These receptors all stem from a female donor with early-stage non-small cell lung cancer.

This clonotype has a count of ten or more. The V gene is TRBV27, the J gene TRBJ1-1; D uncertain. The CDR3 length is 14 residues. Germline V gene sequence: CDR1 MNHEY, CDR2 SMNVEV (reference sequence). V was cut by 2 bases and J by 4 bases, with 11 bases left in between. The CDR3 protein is CASSLAPAPTEAFF. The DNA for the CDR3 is TGTGCCAGCAGTTTAGCCCCGGCGCCCACTGAAGCTTTCTTT.

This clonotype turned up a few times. The CDR3 spells CASSMWGGLNEQFF. Here the CDR3 DNA reads TGTGCCAGTAGTATGTGGGGGGGCCTTAATGAGCAGTTCTTC. This chain links TRBV19 with TRBJ2-1, with D perhaps matching TRBD2 (7 bases). Between the trimmed V and J ends, which lost 3 bases and 7 bases, there was a span of 13 bases. Germline V gene lookup returns CDR1 LNHDA and CDR2 SQIVND (reference sequence). The CDR3 loop spans 14 amino acids. Filled out from reference TRBV19 and TRBJ2-1, the complete variable domain reads DGGITQSPKYLFRKEGQNVTLSCEQNLNHDAMYWYRQDPGQGLRLIYYSQIVNDFQKGDIAEGYSVSREKKESFPLTVTSAQKNPTAFYLCASSMWGGLNEQFFGPGTRLTVL.

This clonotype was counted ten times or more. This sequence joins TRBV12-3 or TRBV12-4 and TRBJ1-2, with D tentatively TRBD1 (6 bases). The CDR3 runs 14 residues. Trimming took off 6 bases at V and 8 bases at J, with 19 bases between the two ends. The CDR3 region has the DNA TGTGCCAGCAGATCCTGGGGGCAAAGCGGAGGCTACACCTTC. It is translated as CASRSWGQSGGYTF.

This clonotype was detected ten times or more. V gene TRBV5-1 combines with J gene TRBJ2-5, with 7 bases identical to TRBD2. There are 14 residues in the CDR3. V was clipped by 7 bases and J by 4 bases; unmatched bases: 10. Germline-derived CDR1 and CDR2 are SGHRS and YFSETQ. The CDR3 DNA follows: TGCGCCAGCCTCCCTACGGGAGGAGGAGAGACCCAGTACTTC. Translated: CASLPTGGGETQYF.

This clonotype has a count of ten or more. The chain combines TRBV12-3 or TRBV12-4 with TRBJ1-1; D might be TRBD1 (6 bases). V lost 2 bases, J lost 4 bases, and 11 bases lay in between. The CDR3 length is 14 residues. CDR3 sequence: CASSLQTGRTEAFF. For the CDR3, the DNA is TGTGCCAGCAGTTTACAAACAGGGCGCACTGAAGCTTTCTTT.

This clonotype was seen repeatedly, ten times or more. CDR3 bases: TGCGCCAGCAGCCAAGTAATAGATACGCAGTATTTT. This gives the protein CASSQVIDTQYF. The rearrangement links TRBV4-1 to TRBJ2-3, with D unclear. Germline V gene data show CDR1 as MGHRA and CDR2 as YSYEKL. There are 12 residues in the CDR3. V was clipped by 1 base and J by 5 bases, with 4 bases between them.